This entry features one TCR beta chain sequence. These data belong to a study of blood T cell repertoires in COVID-19. Study background: PBMCs, B-cell-depleted T cells, or T cells provided the cDNA or gDNA that made up the material.

Libraries were prepared by immunoSEQ multiplex PCR; TCRdb keeps only in-frame clonotypes and omits some of them. The sample has a few hundred thousand clones; roughly 86% are singletons. V was pared by 7 bases and J by 4 bases, with 3 bases of the junction left unmatched. The CDR3 is 12 amino acids. In germline, CDR1 is MNHEY, CDR2 SMNVEV (reference sequence). The V and J genes are TRBV27 and TRBJ2-5; 7 positions match TRBD2. Sequenced input: peripheral blood. The sequence came from a woman aged 25 to 39 with COVID-19, enrolled during active disease. For the CDR3, the DNA is TGTGCCAGCAAAAGGGAGGGAGAGACCCAGTACTTC. Its translation is CASKREGETQYF.